This TCR beta chain came from a study of T-cell reconstitution after alpha-beta-depleted transplantation in children. The CDR3 spans 21 residues. J lost 2 bases, V lost 1 base, and 14 bases had no gene match. Germline CDR1 is SGHRS and CDR2 is YFSETQ. Using unique molecular identifiers, the investigators prepared the TCRbeta library. TCRdb processed the PCR reads anew with MiXCR; each CDR3 protein has one entry. The data contain roughly 500,000 distinct CDR3 sequences, under 15% of them seen just once; the ten biggest clones take up about 5%. Material: PBMCs from the stem cell graft donor, obtained from the stem cell graft. This rearrangement joins TRBV5-1 to TRBJ2-6, with 11 bases matching TRBD1. The receptor was derived from a human donor who donated a stem cell graft to a child with combined immunodeficiency. This CDR3 is CASSLPIGIGQGAPGANVLTF. CDR3 nucleotide sequence: TGCGCCAGCAGCTTGCCCATAGGGATCGGACAGGGGGCGCCTGGGGCCAACGTCCTGACTTTC.